Listed below are T cell receptor beta chains from one sample, sequenced in a study of cytomegalovirus exposure and HLA in healthy donors. Generated by immunoSEQ multiplex PCR, the TCRdb table keeps only in-frame clones and is missing some. The table lists 100,000 to 150,000 clones. Source material: PBMCs. The receptor set was obtained from a woman in her forties in good health and CMV-seropositive. CDR3s include the opening cysteine and the closing phenylalanine or tryptophan. D genes are given only for firm matches.

v_gene	j_gene	d_gene	CDR3aa	CDR3nt
TRBV27	TRBJ1-5	-	CASSSSSGSNQPQHF	TGTGCCAGCAGTTCCTCGTCGGGTAGCAATCAGCCCCAGCATTTT
TRBV19	TRBJ2-7	TRBD2	CASSPRGLAGPSYEQYF	TGTGCCAGTAGTCCCCGAGGACTAGCGGGACCCTCCTACGAGCAGTACTTC
TRBV5-5	TRBJ2-5	TRBD1	CASSLDTGGQETQYF	TGTGCCAGCAGCTTGGATACAGGGGGCCAAGAGACCCAGTACTTC
TRBV5-1	TRBJ2-7	-	CASSPRGNEQYF	TGCGCCAGCAGTCCAAGGGGGAACGAGCAGTACTTC
TRBV7-9	TRBJ2-2	TRBD1	CASSLADRVDTGELFF	TGTGCCAGCAGCTTAGCCGACAGGGTTGACACCGGGGAGCTGTTTTTT
TRBV7-8	TRBJ2-7	-	CASSSPGHPSYEQYF	TGTGCCAGCAGCTCGCCGGGACACCCCTCCTACGAGCAGTACTTC
TRBV4-1	TRBJ2-1	TRBD2	CASSTPTSGNGNEQFF	TGCGCCAGCAGCACCCCGACTAGCGGGAACGGCAATGAGCAGTTCTTC
TRBV11-2	TRBJ1-4	-	CASSRGREKLFF	TGTGCCAGCAGCCGCGGCAGAGAAAAACTGTTTTTT
TRBV15	TRBJ1-2	TRBD1	CATSRDRTGVNGYTF	TGTGCCACCAGCAGAGATAGGACAGGGGTTAACGGCTACACCTTC
TRBV9	TRBJ2-3	-	CASSPRQVTDTQYF	TGTGCCAGCAGCCCCCGACAGGTAACAGATACGCAGTATTTT
TRBV25-1	TRBJ2-3	-	CASSERRPGETDTQYF	TGTGCCAGCAGTGAACGTCGCCCAGGGGAAACAGATACGCAGTATTTT
TRBV19	TRBJ1-2	-	CASSPRFLYGYTF	TGTGCCAGTAGTCCACGGTTCCTCTATGGCTACACCTTC
TRBV9	TRBJ2-2	-	CASSVGGVTGELFF	TGTGCCAGCAGCGTGGGTGGAGTCACCGGGGAGCTGTTTTTT
TRBV27	TRBJ2-7	TRBD1	CASRPGGAPYEQYF	TGTGCCAGCAGACCAGGGGGCGCCCCCTACGAGCAGTACTTC
TRBV6-1	TRBJ1-1	-	CASRETGEAFF	TGTGCCAGCAGGGAAACAGGGGAAGCTTTCTTT
TRBV15	TRBJ2-7	-	CATSSGGTSYEQYF	TGTGCCACCAGCAGCGGAGGGACCTCCTACGAGCAGTACTTC
TRBV5-5	TRBJ1-1	-	CASSLEEGDTEAFF	TGTGCCAGCAGCTTGGAGGAGGGAGACACTGAAGCTTTCTTT
TRBV5-1	TRBJ2-7	-	CASSRSSESYEQYF	TGCGCCAGCAGCAGGAGCTCGGAGAGCTACGAGCAGTACTTC
TRBV28	TRBJ1-2	-	CASSLGRGYTF	TGTGCCAGCAGTTTAGGGAGAGGCTACACCTTC
TRBV28	TRBJ2-7	-	CASNDRTREQYF	TGTGCCAGCAATGACAGGACTAGGGAGCAGTACTTC
TRBV5-5	TRBJ1-6	TRBD1	CASSSPLGTGNYNSPLHF	TGTGCCAGCAGCTCCCCTTTGGGGACAGGGAACTATAATTCACCCCTCCACTTT
TRBV19	TRBJ2-2	TRBD1	CATADREDTGELFF	TGTGCCACCGCGGACAGGGAGGACACCGGGGAGCTGTTTTTT
TRBV2	TRBJ2-1	-	CASSTPDLEHNEQFF	TGTGCCAGCAGTACACCCGACCTGGAGCACAATGAGCAGTTCTTC
TRBV5-5	TRBJ2-2	-	CASSLTRTGRETGELFF	TGTGCCAGCAGCTTGACTAGAACAGGGAGGGAAACCGGGGAGCTGTTTTTT
TRBV19	TRBJ2-3	TRBD1	CASSIGQGQRRTQYF	TGTGCCAGTAGTATCGGACAGGGCCAGCGACGTACGCAGTATTTT
TRBV10-3	TRBJ2-1	TRBD2	CAISGGTSGHYNEQLF	TGTGCCATCAGTGGGGGGACTAGCGGACACTACAATGAGCAGCTCTTC
TRBV5-4	TRBJ1-2	TRBD1	CASSSPGQGYGYTF	TGTGCCAGCAGCTCACCCGGACAGGGATATGGCTACACCTTC
TRBV6-6	TRBJ1-4	-	CASSYALEGEKLFF	TGTGCCAGCAGTTACGCCCTGGAGGGGGAAAAACTGTTTTTT
TRBV19	TRBJ1-5	-	CASTSHAEAFANQPQHF	TGTGCCAGTACCTCACATGCCGAGGCGTTTGCCAATCAGCCCCAGCATTTT
TRBV27	TRBJ2-7	-	CASSFSSNYEQYF	TGTGCCAGCAGTTTTTCTAGTAACTACGAGCAGTACTTC
TRBV7-2	TRBJ1-2	TRBD1	CASSLTGEANYGYTF	TGTGCCAGCAGCTTGACAGGGGAAGCTAACTATGGCTACACCTTC
TRBV29-1	TRBJ2-1	TRBD2	CSVEGSRLAGGDEQFF	TGCAGCGTTGAGGGCTCGAGACTAGCGGGAGGTGATGAGCAGTTCTTC
TRBV7-7	TRBJ2-7	TRBD1	CASSRGTGEYEQYF	TGTGCTAGCAGCCGCGGGACAGGAGAGTACGAGCAGTACTTC
TRBV6-1	TRBJ2-7	TRBD1	CASSEVQGAYEQYF	TGTGCCAGCAGTGAAGTACAGGGGGCCTACGAGCAGTACTTC
TRBV27	TRBJ2-7	-	CASGTGLGEQYF	TGTGCCAGCGGAACAGGCCTAGGCGAGCAGTACTTC
TRBV5-6	TRBJ2-1	-	CASSLGPTDEQFF	TGTGCCAGCAGCTTGGGCCCGACAGATGAGCAGTTCTTC
TRBV7-2	TRBJ1-4	-	CASSLGGFNEKLFF	TGTGCCAGCAGCTTAGGAGGGTTTAATGAAAAACTGTTTTTT
TRBV4-2	TRBJ2-2	-	CASSQLGGGGTGELFF	TGTGCCAGCAGCCAATTGGGGGGAGGAGGCACCGGGGAGCTGTTTTTT
TRBV4-1	TRBJ1-1	-	CASSQEVVLNTEAFF	TGCGCCAGCAGCCAAGAAGTTGTCCTAAACACTGAAGCTTTCTTT
TRBV29-1	TRBJ1-2	-	CSAVIEWVEGYGYTF	TGCAGCGCCGTGATTGAGTGGGTAGAGGGCTATGGCTACACCTTC
TRBV7-2	TRBJ1-2	TRBD1	CASSASTGVIGGYTF	TGTGCCAGCAGCGCATCAACAGGGGTTATTGGTGGCTACACCTTC
TRBV7-2	TRBJ1-2	-	CASSPPTLTNYGYTF	TGTGCCAGCAGCCCTCCCACATTAACTAACTATGGCTACACCTTC
TRBV6-5	TRBJ2-1	TRBD2	CASSYPGTRTIGEQFF	TGTGCCAGCAGTTATCCCGGGACTAGGACCATCGGTGAGCAGTTCTTC
TRBV5-1	TRBJ2-3	-	CASSLRGSSDTQYF	TGCGCCAGCAGCTTGAGGGGGAGCTCAGATACGCAGTATTTT
TRBV7-6	TRBJ2-3	-	CASSPRSPPADTQYF	TGTGCCAGCAGCCCCCGATCTCCCCCGGCAGATACGCAGTATTTT